The entry below describes one T cell receptor beta chain. Its antigen is not known. TCR beta CDR3 regions were amplified from RNA transcripts. A first-round RT-PCR used HTBI primers, followed by a second-round multiplex PCR. Via MiXCR, TCRdb re-called the multiplex PCR reads, giving one row per CDR3 protein. The data contain 650,000 to 900,000 distinct CDR3 sequences, around 40% of them singletons. V was cut by 1 base and J by 7 bases, with 7 bases left in between. CDR1 and CDR2 from the germline V gene are SEHNR and FQNEAQ (reference sequence). The CDR3 contains 12 residues. This entry belongs to a study of Graves' ophthalmopathy and Graves' hyperthyroidism. Study-level points and caveats: Appearing in blood as well were most expanded thyroid clonotypes above 0.001 frequency.

V gene TRBV7-9 combines with J gene TRBJ1-1; TRBD1 might be the D (6 bases). The receptor comes from an adult man with Graves' ophthalmopathy. Material for sequencing was peripheral blood. The CDR3 DNA follows: TGTGCCAGCAGCTTAGGGGGGCATGAAGCTTTCTTT. Encoded protein: CASSLGGHEAFF.